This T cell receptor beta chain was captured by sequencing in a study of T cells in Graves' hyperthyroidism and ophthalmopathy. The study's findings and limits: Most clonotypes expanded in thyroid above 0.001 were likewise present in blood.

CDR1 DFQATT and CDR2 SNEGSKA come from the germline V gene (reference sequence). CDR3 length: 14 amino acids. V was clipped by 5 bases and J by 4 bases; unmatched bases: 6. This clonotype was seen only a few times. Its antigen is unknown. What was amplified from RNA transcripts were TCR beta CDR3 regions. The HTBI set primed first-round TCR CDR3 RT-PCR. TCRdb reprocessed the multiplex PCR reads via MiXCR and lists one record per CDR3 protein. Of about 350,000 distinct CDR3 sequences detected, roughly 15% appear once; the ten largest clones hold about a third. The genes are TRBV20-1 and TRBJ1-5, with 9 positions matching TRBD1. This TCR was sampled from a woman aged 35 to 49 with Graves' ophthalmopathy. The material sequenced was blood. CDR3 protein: CSAGGQGWNQPQHF. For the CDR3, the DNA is TGCAGTGCTGGGGGACAGGGTTGGAATCAGCCCCAGCATTTT.